This TCR beta chain is drawn from a study of T cells after yellow fever vaccination. For the study at large: Each low-cell-number fraction was prepared by means of SMART-Seq v4 Ultra Low Input.

This clonotype was seen a handful of times. What it recognizes is unknown. V gave up 2 bases and J gave up 7 bases, with 17 bases separating them. Germline CDR1 reads SGHTA; CDR2 reads FQGTGA. The CDR3 covers 15 residues. TCRdb passed the 5' RACE reads through MiXCR, listing each CDR3 protein once. Of roughly 320,000 distinct CDR3 sequences listed, over 8.5% are singletons. Study conclusions and caveats: One caveat is that FACS-sorted repertoires could contain abundant clonotypes contaminating from the bulk population.

This receptor was taken from a man aged 18 to 30 who received the YFV17D yellow fever vaccine. Sequences were derived from CD4+ T cells sorted from PBMCs, sampled 45 days after the yellow fever booster vaccination. The V call is TRBV7-3, the J call TRBJ1-2, with a weak D call TRBD1 (6 bases). Here the CDR3 reads CASSLSGTLNSGYTF. The CDR3 DNA sequence: TGTGCCAGCAGCTTATCCGGGACATTAAATTCTGGCTACACCTTC.